Following are 18 T cell receptor beta chains from one sample sequenced in a study of PD-1 blockade in classical Hodgkin lymphoma. Every patient was affected by relapse after autologous stem cell transplantation, while exposure to brentuximab vedotin was not uniform. Sequenced by immunoSEQ multiplex PCR; TCRdb stores in-frame clones only, minus some. Of tens of thousands of clones listed, approximately 91% are singletons. The source material was peripheral blood mononuclear cells (PBMCs), sampled at baseline. Receptors were obtained from a human donor with classical Hodgkin lymphoma.

This chain links TRBV29-1 with TRBJ2-1, with 8 bases identical to TRBD2. The V gene end was trimmed by 3 bases and the J gene end by 4 bases; junction bases not matched to a gene: 5. Germline V gene lookup returns CDR1 SQVTM and CDR2 ANQGSEA. CDR3 size: 14 residues. The chain's CDR3 is CSVDVAGLYNEQFF. Written as DNA, the CDR3 is TGCAGCGTTGACGTAGCGGGACTATACAATGAGCAGTTCTTC.

V is TRBV9 and J is TRBJ1-3; D gene uncertain. The CDR3 length is 15 residues. V was pared by 3 bases and J by 5 bases, with 15 bases between. CDR1 is SGDLS, CDR2 YYNGEE, per germline. CDR3 in amino acids: CASSAAGRSRNTIYF. CDR3 coding DNA: TGTGCCAGCAGCGCAGCGGGCAGGAGCAGAAACACCATATATTTT.

This sequence joins TRBV4-1 and TRBJ2-1, with D possibly matching TRBD2 (6 bases). V was clipped by 5 bases and J by 3 bases, with 14 bases between them. Germline values: CDR1 MGHRA, CDR2 YSYEKL. The CDR3 contains 15 residues. CDR3 in DNA: TGCGCCAGCAGCGCTGAGGACGGGGGCTACAATGAGCAGTTCTTC. Translating gives CASSAEDGGYNEQFF.

The CDR3 is CASSPQDYTDTQYF. The DNA of the CDR3 is TGTGCCAGCTCACCACAGGACTACACAGATACGCAGTATTTT. The rearrangement joins TRBV18 to TRBJ2-3, with D perhaps TRBD2 (6 bases). In germline, CDR1 is KGHSH, CDR2 LQKENI. V dropped 1 base and J dropped 2 bases, with 7 bases sitting between them. The CDR3 totals 14 residues.

This rearrangement joins TRBV19 to TRBJ2-7; D is possibly TRBD2 (6 bases). The V end lost 3 bases, the J end lost 4 bases, and 16 bases lay between the germline ends. The CDR3 is 15 amino acids. Germline loops: CDR1 LNHDA, CDR2 SQIVND (reference sequence). The DNA of the CDR3 is TGTGCCAGTAGTATTCGGGACTCGGCAGGGTACGAGCAGTACTTC. Its translation: CASSIRDSAGYEQYF.

The chain's CDR3 is CASSSGQGENSPLHF. The CDR3, as DNA: TGCGCCAGCAGCTCGGGACAGGGAGAAAATTCACCCCTCCACTTT. The rearrangement joins TRBV5-1 to TRBJ1-6; TRBD1 aligns across 9 bases. V was clipped by 3 bases and J by 7 bases; unmatched bases: 5. CDR3 size: 15 residues. Looked up from germline, CDR1 is SGHRS and CDR2 is YFSETQ.

The gene calls are TRBV5-1 and TRBJ2-2; possibly TRBD2 for D (6 bases). Germline V CDR1 and CDR2: SGHRS, YFSETQ. The CDR3 runs 16 residues. V lost 4 bases and J lost 2, with 15 bases in between. CDR3 nucleotide sequence: TGCGCCAGCAGCACGGAGGGGACTGTTAACACCGGGGAGCTGTTTTTT. This codes for CASSTEGTVNTGELFF.

This chain joins TRBV9 and TRBJ2-7; TRBD2 matches at 11 bases. The CDR3 contains 17 residues. The germline CDR1 and CDR2 sequences are SGDLS and YYNGEE. Trimming at V came to 4 bases and at J to 0 bases, leaving 9 bases not matched to a gene. The CDR3 DNA reads TGTGCCAGCAGCACCGGGACTAGCGGACAAAGCTCCTACGAGCAGTACTTC. Amino acids: CASSTGTSGQSSYEQYF.

This clone is categorized as medium-sized (0.01 to 0.1%). V usage is TRBV28 and J usage is TRBJ2-1, with 7 nucleotides matching TRBD2. V shed 8 bases, J shed 2 bases, and the junction held 9 bases outside the gene matches. CDR3 size: 15 residues. Germline V gives CDR1 MDHEN, CDR2 SYDVKM. For the CDR3, the DNA is TGTGCCAGCCTCCTCGGGGAGGGACCCTACAATGAGCAGTTCTTC. Translating it yields CASLLGEGPYNEQFF.

The gene calls are TRBV27 and TRBJ1-6; D is undetermined. V shed 5 bases and J shed 0 bases, with 14 bases lying between them. CDR3 length equals 17 residues. Germline V gives CDR1 MNHEY, CDR2 SMNVEV (reference sequence). The CDR3 protein is CASSLLGRSSYNSPLHF. The DNA for the CDR3 is TGTGCCAGCAGTCTCCTGGGCAGGAGCTCCTATAATTCACCCCTCCACTTT.

The V gene is TRBV7-8, the J gene TRBJ2-7; the match to TRBD1 covers 9 bases. The CDR3 runs to 15 residues. Germline V gene data show CDR1 as SGHVS and CDR2 as FQNEAQ. Trimming took 5 bases from V and 0 from J; bases not matched to a gene: 5. The CDR3 protein is CASSPGQGPSYEQYF. CDR3 nucleotide sequence: TGTGCCAGCAGCCCAGGACAGGGGCCCTCCTACGAGCAGTACTTC.

This rearrangement joins TRBV6-5 to TRBJ2-2, with D possibly TRBD2 on 7 matching bases. With 10 bases removed from V and 4 bases from J, the gap between germline ends came to 16 bases. Germline V gives CDR1 MNHEY, CDR2 SVGAGI. The CDR3 is 14 amino acids. The CDR3 coding sequence is TGTGCCACCCGGGAAAGGGGGGGCACCGGGGAGCTGTTTTTT. Protein sequence: CATRERGGTGELFF.

The chain recombines TRBV5-1 with TRBJ2-7, with 7 bases matching TRBD2. Germline V gene lookup returns CDR1 SGHRS and CDR2 YFSETQ. The CDR3 totals 13 residues. V dropped 0 bases and J dropped 5; count of bases not matched to a gene: 2. The CDR3: CASSLARENEQYF. CDR3 DNA sequence: TGCGCCAGCAGCTTGGCGCGGGAGAACGAGCAGTACTTC.

The chain has TRBV18 and TRBJ2-3; D unclear. The CDR3 runs to 16 residues. V lost 3 bases and J lost 0, with 13 bases in between. The germline V gene encodes CDR1 KGHSH and CDR2 LQKENI. The CDR3 protein is CASSPSRRFSTDTQYF. The DNA of the CDR3 is TGTGCCAGCTCACCCTCTCGTCGGTTTAGCACAGATACGCAGTATTTT. Together with reference TRBV18 and TRBJ2-3, the CDR3 gives the full variable domain: NAGVMQNPRHLVRRRGQEARLRCSPMKGHSHVYWYRQLPEEGLKFMVYLQKENIIDESGMPKERFSAEFPKEGPSILRIQQVVRGDSAAYFCASSPSRRFSTDTQYFGPGTRLTVL.

In this sample, this clone turned up a few times. The rearrangement joins TRBV5-6 to TRBJ1-2; 9 positions match TRBD1. Germline loops: CDR1 SGHDT, CDR2 YYEEEE. The CDR3 covers 12 residues. V trimming: 3 bases; J trimming: 10 bases; junction bases outside the gene matches: 4. CDR3: CASSSGQGFYTF. The CDR3 DNA is TGTGCCAGCAGCTCGGGACAGGGCTTCTACACCTTC. The whole variable domain, filled in from reference TRBV5-6 and TRBJ1-2, reads DAGVTQSPTHLIKTRGQQVTLRCSPKSGHDTVSWYQQALGQGPQFIFQYYEEEERQRGNFPDRFSGHQFPNYSSELNVNALLLGDSALYLCASSSGQGFYTFGSGTRLTVV.

The genes are TRBV7-8 and TRBJ2-5; either TRBD1 or TRBD2 may fit D (5 bases each). Trimming cost V 0 bases and J 12 bases, with 11 bases left between them. CDR1 SGHVS and CDR2 FQNEAQ come from the germline V gene. The CDR3 is made up of 12 amino acids. The CDR3 DNA follows: TGTGCCAGCAGCTTAGCCGAGGGGCGAAAGTACTTC. This codes for CASSLAEGRKYF.

The gene calls are TRBV27 and TRBJ2-1, with D possibly matching TRBD2 (6 bases). CDR3 length: 16 residues. V was cut by 4 bases and J by 1 base, with 14 bases left in between. Germline CDR1 reads MNHEY; CDR2 reads SMNVEV (reference sequence). CDR3 sequence reads: CASSYRWEDSYNEQFF. In DNA form, the CDR3 reads TGTGCCAGCAGTTATCGGTGGGAGGATTCCTACAATGAGCAGTTCTTC.

The gene calls are TRBV18 and TRBJ2-7; tentative D call: TRBD1 (6 bases). V gave up 3 bases and J gave up 6 bases, with 18 bases separating them. CDR3 length: 15 residues. Germline assignment: CDR1 KGHSH and CDR2 LQKENI. In DNA form, the CDR3 reads TGTGCCAGCTCACCGATCAGGGGAGAATCGGTCGAGCAGTACTTC. As protein: CASSPIRGESVEQYF.